Included here is one T cell receptor beta chain sequence, with context. No antigen is known for it. This sample's TCRbeta library carried unique molecular identifier barcodes. TCRdb reanalysed the PCR reads using MiXCR and keeps one entry per CDR3 protein. Here the sample spans around 800,000 distinct CDR3 sequences, 16% being singletons. These data come from a study of T-cell reconstitution after alpha-beta-depleted transplantation in children. Overall study results and limits: Newly produced T cells mostly accounted for T-cell counts and diversity one year post-transplant. Several patients had high TCRbeta diversity at day 60; it came from surviving recipient T cells and thymic progenitors. The origin of alpha-beta T cells about two months after transplant was reportedly several hundred expanded graft clones.

The CDR3 has 15 amino acids. The V and J ends lost 6 bases and 3 bases, in that order; junction bases with no gene match: 5. The V gene's germline CDR1 is MDHEN and CDR2 SYDVKM. Specimen: PBMCs, mostly from graft donor cells, collected 360 days after TCRalphabeta/CD19-depleted stem cell transplant. The TCR comes from a male patient aged 5 to 17 who had a stem cell transplant for acute lymphoblastic leukemia, so the T cells may come from the graft donor. V is TRBV28 and J is TRBJ2-7; 13 nucleotides align to TRBD2. The CDR3 region is CASSPGTSGIYEQYF. Written as DNA, the CDR3 is TGTGCCAGCAGCCCCGGGACTAGCGGGATCTACGAGCAGTACTTC.